This TCR beta chain was identified in a study of cytomegalovirus exposure and HLA in healthy donors (dated by TCRdb to the late 2010s). Background on the whole study: In an earlier analysis of some 610 of the donors, 276 Gb of sequence data and 117 million unique TCR beta sequences from about 190 million T cells were reported. An early release covering just under 650 HLA-typed donors comprised approximately 300 gigabases of sequencing data and around 80 million unique TCR sequences. Among the roughly 370 genotyped donors, around 81% belonged to the genetic ancestry cluster associated with self-reported Caucasian donors. The study aimed to test whether cataloging public T cell receptors could reveal signatures of past pathogen exposure. The study used immunosequencing to profile the T cell repertoires of approximately 650 subjects and linked those repertoires to cytomegalovirus serostatus. Along with the roughly 610-subject first cohort, a separate validation cohort of over a hundred different subjects was used. High-throughput TCR immunosequencing, statistical association of individual TCRs with disease status, and machine learning were combined to predict cytomegalovirus infection status. A later analysis re-examined previously published TCR beta repertoires from 600 to 700 donors and added high-resolution HLA genotyping to investigate patterns of TCR occurrence. The later analysis used no new phenotypic data to find candidate immune exposures, relying instead on TCR beta sequences and their occurrence across donors. An earlier analysis of more than 450 of the donors used high-throughput TCR beta sequencing to judge whether each TCR beta V gene segment behaved as functional or pseudogenic. Donor age, sex, ethnicity and CMV serostatus were compiled alongside the repertoire data. A later genetic analysis used genome-wide SNP genotypes for about three fifths of the 666 donors, treating that subset as a discovery cohort. All discovery cohort repertoires had been generated using a single sequencing platform. Class I and class II HLA loci were covered by the typing at four-digit resolution. Typing coverage varied by locus: 629-630 donors for A, B, C, DRB1 and DQB1; approximately 500 for DQA1; over 600 for DPA1; approximately 470 for DPB1. A handful of DR-DQ haplotypes were handled as single units for association and clustering because linkage in the cohort was strong. Among 300 to 450 genotyped donors of the cohort, an average of approximately 230,000 unique TCR beta nucleotide sequences were sequenced per donor, roughly 20% of them non-productive. The study at large found these results: An earlier analysis of several hundred of the donors showed that most TCR beta V segments appeared in productive rearrangements either about 87% or about 30% of the time, which broadly matched IMGT annotations. About 15 rarely observed V segments, including chromosome 9 orphons, were excluded from the earlier analysis of a few hundred of the donors because counts were too low. A cluster of highly shared sequence variants was judged likely to represent a technical artifact of the sequencing pipeline. In a later analysis, about 16,000 TCR beta sequences were associated with specific HLA alleles at a false discovery rate of 0.05. In vitro tests confirmed that a few of the cytomegalovirus-associated TCR beta chains recognize cytomegalovirus antigens. The classifier was reported to diagnose cytomegalovirus status with high specificity and sensitivity in both the original cohort and the validation cohort. In a later genetic analysis, a missense DCLRE1C variant was associated with V-gene and J-gene trimming of TCR beta chains, and the association was replicated in an independent cohort. A later analysis reported that several top co-occurrence clusters appeared linked to parvovirus B19, influenza, CMV and Epstein-Barr virus. The authors suggested that the approach could potentially be extended to other disease states and immunological phenotypes. For the cohort, immune exposure information was limited to CMV serostatus. A further reported finding was that TCR beta sequences accurately predicted the HLA-A and HLA-B alleles for most subjects in the first cohort. Correlated functional status among segregating V segments might reflect linkage disequilibrium, but an unknown experimental factor could not be ruled out. While some public TCRs were present in many individuals, most TCR sequences turned up only very rarely across donors. In a later analysis, HLA-associated TCR beta chains showed more clonal expansion and lower generation probabilities than non-associated chains that were equally common. The 87-base-pair reads could not distinguish some IMGT-functional V segments, including TRBV6-2 and TRBV6-3, so those segments were excluded. Because HLA typing was unavailable for some donors at each locus, only the typed subset was used in association tests. The study listed 164 TCR beta chains as associated with cytomegalovirus. According to a later genetic analysis, donors in an Asian-associated ancestry cluster had fewer N-insertions in productive TCRs than the roughly 660-donor mean. Only TCR beta chains were sequenced in this cohort, and the absence of alpha or paired-chain data limited detectable features. A later analysis found that most CMV-associated TCR beta chains appeared HLA-restricted, with HLA associations seemingly driven largely by CMV exposure. When HLA alleles, especially DR and DQ, strongly co-occurred, attributing TCR associations to individual alleles was difficult. Presence/absence analyses assumed roughly uniform sequencing depth across donors, an assumption that may not hold. In a later analysis, TCR association rates were found to vary across HLA loci, with the most associated TCRs seen for DRB1 alleles and the fewest for HLA-C alleles.

The V and J ends are trimmed by 4 bases and 5 bases, leaving 15 bases between them. CDR3 length: 14 amino acids, cysteine to phenylalanine. Solely the CDR3 DNA is kept, with 42 bases framed from the first base. CDR1 and CDR2 were assigned from the germline V gene as SGHRS and YFSETQ. In total, approximately 700 healthy bone marrow donors made up the cohort. At the time of sampling, every cohort member was nominally healthy, though immune exposures that went unrecorded were likely present. The donor was CMV seronegative and was included in the group of a few hundred seronegative cohort members. Every donor gave a peripheral blood sample, and the peripheral blood mononuclear cells from that sample were used for TCR beta sequencing. The Qiagen DNeasy Blood Extraction Kit was used to extract genomic DNA from the blood cell samples. Library preparation was by the immunoSEQ multiplex PCR assay. A mixture of 60 forward primers for TCR Vbeta segments and 13 reverse primers for TCR Jbeta segments was used in the multiplex PCR. Amplification of the CDR3 region of rearranged TCR beta genes was performed with a multiplex PCR assay on genomic DNA. The amplified TCR beta libraries were sequenced on the Illumina HiSeq System as 87-base-pair reads. As for how the authors treated the data: A later analysis tallied around 82 million unique TCR beta chains across the 666 repertoires, and approximately 12 million of those chains were shared by two or more donors. Raw reads were error-corrected and collapsed into unique sequences with a nearest-neighbor algorithm that merged closely related sequences to remove PCR and sequencing errors. Alignment of CDR3 sequences to IMGT reference sequences was used to assign V, D and J gene segments. For a sequence to be retained, at least a six-nucleotide match to both a V gene segment and a J gene segment was required. A rearrangement was called productive if the CDR3 had no stop codons and remained in frame with V and J, and every other rearrangement was called non-productive. CDR3 was defined by IMGT convention, running from the second conserved V-encoded cysteine to the conserved J-encoded phenylalanine. Sequences without an unambiguous match to a single V gene segment were excluded from the earlier analysis of about 600 of the donors. An earlier analysis of 500 to 700 of the donors classified V segments as functional when productive rearrangements were above 56.7% and as segregating when the standard deviation between donors was above 5%. A statistical classification framework was built for diagnosing cytomegalovirus status from the catalog of TCR beta chain sequences. V and J gene assignment, in a later analysis, came from comparing TCR nucleotide sequences with IMGT/GENE-DB human TR gene sequences. The TCRdist pipeline was used in a later analysis to assign CDR3 sequences and most-parsimonious VDJ recombination scenarios. A later analysis defined each TCR beta chain by its CDR3 amino acid sequence plus V-gene family, and excluded reads lacking a unique V-gene family. In a later analysis, nearly 600 highly shared, low-generation-probability nucleotide sequences were removed to address suspected cross-contamination and a sequencing artifact. In a later analysis, a clonal expansion index was calculated for each public chain from normalized within-repertoire ranks of inferred template counts. A later analysis computed generation probabilities with a VDJ recombination model fitted to out-of-frame rearrangements, and checked the results against IGoR. In a later analysis, hypergeometric tests were used to score TCR-TCR, TCR-HLA and TCR-CMV co-occurrence, with a repertoire-size bias correction applied to TCR pairs. False discovery rates were estimated in a later analysis by permuting HLA or CMV assignments 20 times. In a later analysis, co-occurring TCRs were grouped with DBSCAN, and TCRdist sequence similarity was added when clustering was performed within HLA-allele-positive subsets. Co-occurrence clustering excluded repertoires with fewer than 30,000 or more than 120,000 public chains, plus five with anomalous nucleotide sharing. The table was pulled from immuneACCESS by TCRdb, which kept in-frame rearrangements only. Such tables lose some clones; where checked, under half of the loss comes from unresolved V genes, and the rest has no known cause. V, J and clone size are taken as reported in that table, and D and trimming were inferred from the DNA itself. The table of this sample itemizes just under 65,000 clones. Of the sample, 15% falls within the top ten clones.

With regard to this clone: No antigen is known for it.

Material: PBMCs. The chain was built from TRBV5-1 and TRBJ1-2, with no confidently assigned D gene. The clonotype originates from a boy aged 5-17 years in good health and CMV-seronegative. The CDR3 sequence is CASSQSAVSYGYTF. The base sequence is TGCGCCAGCAGCCAAAGCGCAGTGAGTTATGGCTACACCTTC.